This T cell receptor (beta chain) was observed in a study of cytomegalovirus exposure and HLA in healthy donors (dated by TCRdb to the late 2010s). About the study as a whole: An earlier analysis of approximately 640 of the donors reported about 250 Gb of sequence data and approximately 110 million unique TCR beta sequences from approximately 180 million T cells. Around 320 gigabases of sequencing data and 78 million or so unique TCR sequences were included in an early release covering about 700 HLA-typed donors. Among the approximately 430 genotyped donors, about 83% belonged to the genetic ancestry cluster associated with self-reported Caucasian donors. The study aimed to test whether signatures of past pathogen exposure could be identified by cataloging public T cell receptors. The study used immunosequencing to profile the T cell repertoires of under 700 subjects and linked those repertoires to cytomegalovirus serostatus. Along with the roughly 670-subject first cohort, a separate validation cohort of over a hundred different subjects was used. The study combined high-throughput TCR immunosequencing, statistical association of individual TCRs with disease status, and machine learning to predict cytomegalovirus infection status. A later analysis re-analyzed previously published TCR beta repertoires from 650 to 800 donors and added high-resolution HLA genotyping to study TCR occurrence patterns. In the later analysis, no new phenotypic data were used to find candidate immune exposures; instead, reliance was placed on TCR beta sequences and their occurrence across donors. In an earlier analysis of 550 to 700 of the donors, high-throughput TCR beta sequencing was used to judge whether each TCR beta V gene segment behaved as functional or pseudogenic. Alongside the repertoire data, information on donor age, sex, ethnicity and CMV serostatus was compiled. Genome-wide SNP genotypes for about 55% of the roughly 670 donors were used in a later genetic analysis, which treated that subset as a discovery cohort. Every discovery cohort repertoire had been produced on one sequencing platform. HLA typing covered class I and class II loci at four-digit resolution. Typing coverage varied by locus: roughly 629-640 donors for A, B, C, DRB1 and DQB1; about 520 for DQA1; about 600 for DPA1; under 490 for DPB1. Because of strong linkage in the cohort, roughly five DR-DQ haplotypes were treated as single units for association and clustering. Across some 400 genotyped donors of the cohort, an average of roughly 250,000 unique TCR beta nucleotide sequences per donor were sequenced, and roughly a sixth of those sequences were non-productive.

The cohort consisted of 650 to 850 healthy bone marrow donors. All cohort members were sampled while nominally healthy, although unrecorded immune exposures were likely present. The donor was CMV seronegative and belonged to the group of roughly 330 seronegative cohort members. A peripheral blood sample was provided by each donor, and peripheral blood mononuclear cells were used for TCR beta sequencing. Genomic DNA extraction from the blood cell samples was performed with the Qiagen DNeasy Blood Extraction Kit. The CDR3, cysteine through phenylalanine, is 14 amino acids long. The kept DNA is CDR3 alone, 42 bases in frame from the first base. CDR1 and CDR2, looked up from the germline V gene, are SGDLS and YYNGEE. A note on this clone: It lacks a known antigen. The sample holds no much larger clone one base away, and base qualities are not on file.

Overall results and qualifications from the work: Compared with the roughly 700-donor mean, donors in an Asian-associated ancestry cluster had fewer N-insertions in productive TCRs, according to a later genetic analysis. At a false discovery rate of 0.05, a later analysis linked around 15,000 TCR beta sequences to specific HLA alleles. CMV serostatus was the only immune exposure information available for the cohort. In a later analysis, HLA-associated TCR beta chains showed more clonal expansion and lower generation probabilities than non-associated chains that were equally common. Linkage disequilibrium might explain the correlated functional status among segregating V segments, but an unknown experimental factor could not be excluded. Approximately 16 rarely observed V segments, including chromosome 9 orphons, were excluded from the earlier analysis of several hundred of the donors because counts were too low. An earlier analysis of several hundred of the donors showed that most TCR beta V segments appeared in productive rearrangements either about 87% or about 30% of the time, which broadly matched IMGT annotations. In a later analysis, several top co-occurrence clusters were reported to appear linked to parvovirus B19, influenza, CMV and Epstein-Barr virus. Because some donors lacked HLA typing at each locus, the association tests relied only on the typed subset. When HLA alleles, especially DR and DQ, strongly co-occurred, attributing TCR associations to individual alleles was difficult. According to the authors, the approach could potentially be generalized to other disease states and immunological phenotypes. Sequencing depth was assumed to be roughly uniform across donors in the presence/absence analyses, though that assumption may not hold. The 87-base-pair reads could not distinguish some IMGT-functional V segments, including TRBV6-2 and TRBV6-3, so those segments were excluded. A group of highly shared sequence variants was considered likely to be a technical artifact of the sequencing pipeline. The study gave a list of under 200 TCR beta chains associated with cytomegalovirus. A further reported finding was that TCR beta sequences accurately predicted the HLA-A and HLA-B alleles for most subjects in the first cohort. A later genetic analysis associated a missense DCLRE1C variant with V-gene and J-gene trimming of TCR beta chains, and an independent cohort replicated the association. In a later analysis, TCR association rates were found to vary across HLA loci, with the most associated TCRs seen for DRB1 alleles and the fewest for HLA-C alleles. While some public TCRs were present in many individuals, most TCR sequences turned up only very rarely across donors. In vitro tests confirmed that a few of the cytomegalovirus-associated TCR beta chains recognize cytomegalovirus antigens. The classifier was reported to diagnose cytomegalovirus status with high specificity and sensitivity in both the original and validation cohorts. In this cohort, only TCR beta chains were sequenced, and detectable features were limited by the absence of alpha or paired-chain data. A later analysis found that most CMV-associated TCR beta chains appeared HLA-restricted, with HLA associations seemingly driven largely by CMV exposure.

The method was the immunoSEQ multiplex PCR assay. The multiplex PCR relied on a mix of 60 forward primers for TCR Vbeta segments and 13 reverse primers for TCR Jbeta segments. The CDR3 region of rearranged TCR beta genes was amplified from genomic DNA with a multiplex PCR assay. The amplified TCR beta libraries were sequenced on the Illumina HiSeq System as 87-base-pair reads. Regarding the original processing steps: In a later analysis, about 80 million unique TCR beta chains were counted across the roughly 610 repertoires, and roughly 11 million of these chains were shared by at least two donors. To remove PCR and sequencing errors, raw reads were error-corrected and collapsed into unique sequences using a nearest-neighbor algorithm that merged closely related sequences. CDR3 sequences were aligned to IMGT reference sequences to assign V, D and J gene segments. For a sequence to be retained, a match of at least six nucleotides to both a V gene segment and a J gene segment was required. A rearrangement counted as productive if the CDR3 had no stop codons and remained in frame with V and J, and every other rearrangement counted as non-productive. CDR3 was defined according to IMGT convention as the region running from the second conserved V-encoded cysteine to the conserved J-encoded phenylalanine. Sequences without an unambiguous match to a single V gene segment were excluded from the earlier analysis of approximately 600 of the donors. In an earlier analysis of roughly 600 of the donors, a V segment was called functional when productive rearrangements were above 56.7%, and segregating when the standard deviation between donors exceeded 5%. To diagnose cytomegalovirus status from the catalog of TCR beta chain sequences, a statistical classification framework was built. V and J gene assignment, in a later analysis, came from comparing TCR nucleotide sequences with IMGT/GENE-DB human TR gene sequences. The TCRdist pipeline was used in a later analysis to assign CDR3 sequences and most-parsimonious VDJ recombination scenarios. In a later analysis, every TCR beta chain was defined by the combination of its CDR3 amino acid sequence and its V-gene family, and reads without a unique V-gene family were dropped. As a way to deal with suspected cross-contamination and a sequencing artifact, a later analysis dropped 450 to 600 nucleotide sequences that were highly shared and had low generation probability. For each public chain, a later analysis derived a clonal expansion index from normalized ranks of inferred template counts within each repertoire. In a later analysis, generation probabilities were computed using a VDJ recombination model fitted to out-of-frame rearrangements, and the results were checked against IGoR. In a later analysis, TCR-TCR, TCR-HLA and TCR-CMV co-occurrence was scored with hypergeometric tests, and a repertoire-size bias correction was applied to TCR pairs. A later analysis estimated false discovery rates by permuting HLA or CMV assignments 20 times. In a later analysis, co-occurring TCRs were grouped with DBSCAN, and TCRdist sequence similarity was added when clustering was performed within HLA-allele-positive subsets. Co-occurrence clustering excluded repertoires with fewer than 30,000 or more than 120,000 public chains, plus five with anomalous nucleotide sharing. TCRdb provides this immuneACCESS table in a form limited to in-frame rearrangements. Some clones are lacking; in checked studies, under half of them reflect an unresolved V gene, and why the rest are absent is not known. For V, J and clone size, that table is used; D and trimming come from the DNA. The sample yields fewer than 300,000 clones; roughly 80% were counted once. The leading ten clones occupy more than 0.3% of the sample.

The sequenced sample was PBMCs. This receptor was identified in a girl aged 2 to 10 in good health and CMV-seronegative. The chain is assembled from TRBV9 and TRBJ2-5; a tentative D match to TRBD2 spans 5 bases. TRBJ2-7 explains the end of the DNA better; the J call may be wrong. At the DNA level, the sequence is TGTGCCAGCAGCGTTGCCCCCGCGGGTCACGAGCAGTACTTC. Its protein reads: CASSVAPAGHEQYF.